This T cell receptor (beta chain) appears in the sequencing data of a study of T cells in Graves' hyperthyroidism and ophthalmopathy. Overall study results and limits: Stable hyperthyroidism was separated from ophthalmopathy by a model based on 13 V-J features. Ophthalmopathy got predicted by the model a median about 6.7 months before its onset.

Clinical symptoms, serum thyroxine and TRAb, thyroid ultrasound and orbital computed tomography together formed the diagnostic basis. TCR beta CDR3 regions were amplified from RNA. HTBI primers drove first-round RT-PCR of the TCR CDR3. TCRdb re-called the multiplex PCR reads with MiXCR, one entry per CDR3 protein. Here the sample spans hundreds of thousands of distinct CDR3 sequences, 40% to 55% being singletons. Germline V gives CDR1 KGHDR, CDR2 SFDVKD. With 4 bases clipped from V and 0 bases from J, the junction kept 4 bases outside the gene matches. The CDR3 consists of 16 residues. This clonotype was counted between two and nine times. Its target is not known.

The chain employs TRBV24-1 and TRBJ2-5; 10 nucleotides line up with TRBD1. Sequencing was carried out using peripheral blood or thyroid tissue (not recorded which). The receptor comes from a woman aged 18-30 years with Graves' hyperthyroidism. The CDR3 DNA follows: TGTGCCACCAGTGAATCCGGGACAGGGGACCAAGAGACCCAGTACTTC. Residues: CATSESGTGDQETQYF.